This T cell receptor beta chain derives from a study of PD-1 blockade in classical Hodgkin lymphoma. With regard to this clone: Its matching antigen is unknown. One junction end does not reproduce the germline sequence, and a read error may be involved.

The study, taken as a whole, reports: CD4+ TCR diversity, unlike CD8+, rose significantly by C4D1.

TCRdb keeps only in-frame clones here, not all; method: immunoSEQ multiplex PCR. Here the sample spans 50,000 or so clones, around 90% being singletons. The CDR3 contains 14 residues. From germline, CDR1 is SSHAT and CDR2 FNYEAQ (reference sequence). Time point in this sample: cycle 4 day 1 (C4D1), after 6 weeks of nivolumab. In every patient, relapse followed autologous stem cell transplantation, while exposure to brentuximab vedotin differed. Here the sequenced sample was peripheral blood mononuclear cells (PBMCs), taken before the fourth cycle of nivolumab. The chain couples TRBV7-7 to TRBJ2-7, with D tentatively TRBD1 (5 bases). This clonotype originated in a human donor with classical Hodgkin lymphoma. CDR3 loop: CASSPHPSGYEQYF. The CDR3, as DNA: TGTGCTAGCAGCCCGCATCCATCAGGGTACGAGCAGTACTTC.